The present entry profiles one T cell receptor (beta chain) with its context. CDR3 length: 15 residues. The germline V and J ends were trimmed by 0 bases and 0 bases, with 9 bases remaining between them. The V gene's germline CDR1 is GTSNPN and CDR2 SVGIG (reference sequence). This sample stems from a study of blood T cell repertoires in COVID-19. Background on the study: From the United States, Italy and Spain came samples of acute and convalescent COVID-19. T cells, B-cell-depleted T cells, or PBMCs supplied cDNA or gDNA.

Per the authors' pipeline: Amplifying reference gene primers gave estimates of nucleated cell counts. The data were produced by immunoSEQ multiplex PCR, yet TCRdb's version contains in-frame clones alone and is incomplete. The V and J calls and clone size were taken over from that table, and D and trimming were inferred from the DNA. This sample has 30,000 to 35,000 clones; 91% occur once, and the top ten carry about a tenth. The chain links TRBV30 to TRBJ1-5, with D possibly being TRBD1 (6 bases). This receptor was obtained from a human donor with active COVID-19. The donor label of this sample is uncertain. Specimen: peripheral blood. CDR3 nucleotide sequence: TGTGCCTGGAGTGTAGGACAGTATAGCAATCAGCCCCAGCATTTT. Residues: CAWSVGQYSNQPQHF.